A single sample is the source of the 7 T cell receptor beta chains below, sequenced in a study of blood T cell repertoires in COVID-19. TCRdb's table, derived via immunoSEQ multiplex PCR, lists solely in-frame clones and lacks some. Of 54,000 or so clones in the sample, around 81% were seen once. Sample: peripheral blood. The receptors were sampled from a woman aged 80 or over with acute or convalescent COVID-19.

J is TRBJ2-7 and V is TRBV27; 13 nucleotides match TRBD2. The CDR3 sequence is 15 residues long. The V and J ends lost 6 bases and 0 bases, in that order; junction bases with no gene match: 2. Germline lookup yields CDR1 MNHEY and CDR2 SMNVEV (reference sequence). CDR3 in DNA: TGTGCCAGCAGGGGGACTAGCGGGAACTCCTACGAGCAGTACTTC. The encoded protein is CASRGTSGNSYEQYF.

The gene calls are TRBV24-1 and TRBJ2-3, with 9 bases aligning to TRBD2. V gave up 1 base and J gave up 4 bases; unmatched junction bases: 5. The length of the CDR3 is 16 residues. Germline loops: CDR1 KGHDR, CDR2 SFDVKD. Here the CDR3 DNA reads TGTGCCACCAGTGATTTTGCGGGAGGGGGATCAGATACGCAGTATTTT. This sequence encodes CATSDFAGGGSDTQYF.

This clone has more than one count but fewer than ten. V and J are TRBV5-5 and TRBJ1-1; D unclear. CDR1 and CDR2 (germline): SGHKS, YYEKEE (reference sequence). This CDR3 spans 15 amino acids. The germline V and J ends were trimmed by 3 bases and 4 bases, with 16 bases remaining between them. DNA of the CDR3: TGTGCCAGCAGCTCCGTGTGGGGTGGAGGCACTGAAGCTTTCTTT. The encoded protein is CASSSVWGGGTEAFF.

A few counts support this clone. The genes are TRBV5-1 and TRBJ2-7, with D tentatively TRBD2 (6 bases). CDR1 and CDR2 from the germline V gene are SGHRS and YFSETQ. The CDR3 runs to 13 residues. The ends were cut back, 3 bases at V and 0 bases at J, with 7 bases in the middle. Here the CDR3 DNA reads TGCGCCAGCAGCTCGGGACTCTCCTACGAGCAGTACTTC. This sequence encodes CASSSGLSYEQYF.

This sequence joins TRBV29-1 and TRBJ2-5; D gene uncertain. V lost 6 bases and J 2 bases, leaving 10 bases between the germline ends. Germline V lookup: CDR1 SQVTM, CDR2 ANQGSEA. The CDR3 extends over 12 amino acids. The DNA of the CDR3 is TGCAGCGTCGAATATAGTCAAGAGACCCAGTACTTC. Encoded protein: CSVEYSQETQYF. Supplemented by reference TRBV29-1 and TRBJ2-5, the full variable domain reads SAVISQKPSRDICQRGTSLTIQCQVDSQVTMMFWYRQQPGQSLTLIATANQGSEATYESGFVIDKFPISRPNLTFSTLTVSNMSPEDSSIYLCSVEYSQETQYFGPGTRLLVL.

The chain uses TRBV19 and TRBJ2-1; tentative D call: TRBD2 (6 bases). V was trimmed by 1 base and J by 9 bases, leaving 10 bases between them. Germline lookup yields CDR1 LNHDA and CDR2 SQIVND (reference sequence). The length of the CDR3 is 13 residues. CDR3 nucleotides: TGTGCCAGTAGTATAGGCCTGGGGGGTGAGCAGTTCTTC. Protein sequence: CASSIGLGGEQFF. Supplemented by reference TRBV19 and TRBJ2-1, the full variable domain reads DGGITQSPKYLFRKEGQNVTLSCEQNLNHDAMYWYRQDPGQGLRLIYYSQIVNDFQKGDIAEGYSVSREKKESFPLTVTSAQKNPTAFYLCASSIGLGGEQFFGPGTRLTVL.

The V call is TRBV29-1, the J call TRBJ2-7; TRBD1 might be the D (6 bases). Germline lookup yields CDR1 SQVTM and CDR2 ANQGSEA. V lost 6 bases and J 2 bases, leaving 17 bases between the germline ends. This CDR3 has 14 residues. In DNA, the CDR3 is TGCAGCGTGGCCCGGGACACACTACCCTACGAGCAGTACTTC. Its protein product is CSVARDTLPYEQYF.